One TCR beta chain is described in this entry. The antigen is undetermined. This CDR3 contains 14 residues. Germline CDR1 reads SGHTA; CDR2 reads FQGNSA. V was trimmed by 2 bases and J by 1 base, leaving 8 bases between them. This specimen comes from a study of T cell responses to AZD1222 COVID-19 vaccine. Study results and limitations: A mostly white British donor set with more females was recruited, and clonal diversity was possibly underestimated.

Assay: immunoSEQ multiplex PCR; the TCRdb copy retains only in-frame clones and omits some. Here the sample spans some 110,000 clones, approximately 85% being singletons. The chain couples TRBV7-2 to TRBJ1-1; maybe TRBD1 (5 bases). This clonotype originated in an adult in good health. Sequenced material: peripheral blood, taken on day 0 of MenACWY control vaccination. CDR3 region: CASSLYQGNTEAFF. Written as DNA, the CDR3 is TGTGCCAGCAGCTTATATCAGGGGAACACTGAAGCTTTCTTT.